This T cell receptor (beta chain) emerged from a study of control samples from healthy donors and cancer patients. Trimming took off 0 bases at V and 7 bases at J, with 25 bases between the two ends. Germline-derived CDR1 and CDR2 are SGDLS and YYNGEE. The CDR3 has 18 residues. Produced via immunoSEQ multiplex PCR; TCRdb's table is partial and in-frame only. The data contain some 120,000 clones, over 85% of them seen just once; the ten biggest clones take up roughly 2.6%. Sequenced material: blood. This chain links TRBV9 with TRBJ1-2, with a tentative D call TRBD1 (6 bases). This clonotype originated in a man aged 25 to 40 in good health. DNA for the CDR3: TGTGCCAGCAGCGTAGGGGGGTCGGGCAGGGGCCCTTCGCCTGGCTACACCTTC. It is translated as CASSVGGSGRGPSPGYTF.